The 18 T cell receptor beta chains listed next were all sequenced from one sample in a study of cytomegalovirus exposure and HLA in healthy donors. The PCR contained 60 Vbeta and 13 Jbeta primers. Clones were read by immunoSEQ multiplex PCR, and TCRdb kept only the in-frame ones, dropping some. Found here are about 170,000 clones, around 80% of them singletons; the top ten hold roughly 4.8%. Sequenced material: PBMCs. These receptors originate from a woman in her 50s in good health and CMV-seropositive.

The J gene is TRBJ2-3, the V gene TRBV14; D not resolved. The V and J ends lost 3 bases and 0 bases respectively, with 7 bases between them. The CDR3 is 14 residues long. CDR1 SGHDN and CDR2 FVKESK come from the germline V gene. Here the CDR3 reads CASSQGISTDTQYF. In DNA, the CDR3 is TGTGCCAGCAGCCAGGGCATTAGCACAGATACGCAGTATTTT.

Only a few counts were recorded for this clone. The chain is built from TRBV5-6 and TRBJ2-7; weak D call: TRBD1 (6 bases). The germline V gene encodes CDR1 SGHDT and CDR2 YYEEEE. The CDR3 consists of 14 residues. With 4 bases removed from V and 0 bases from J, the gap between germline ends came to 11 bases. The CDR3 DNA sequence: TGTGCCAGCAGCGTCCAGGGGATCTCCTACGAGCAGTACTTC. Protein: CASSVQGISYEQYF. The full variable domain, completed using reference TRBV5-6 and TRBJ2-7, is DAGVTQSPTHLIKTRGQQVTLRCSPKSGHDTVSWYQQALGQGPQFIFQYYEEEERQRGNFPDRFSGHQFPNYSSELNVNALLLGDSALYLCASSVQGISYEQYFGPGTRLTVT.

The genes are TRBV19 and TRBJ2-1; 10 bases match TRBD2. Losses at the gene ends were 5 bases for V and 4 bases for J; bases not matched to a gene: 5. The CDR3 totals 15 residues. The germline gives CDR1 LNHDA, CDR2 SQIVND (reference sequence). The CDR3: CASSSGLAPYNEQFF. The CDR3 bases are TGTGCCAGTAGTTCGGGACTAGCGCCGTACAATGAGCAGTTCTTC.

The chain uses TRBV9 and TRBJ2-5; TRBD2 matches 12 bases. Germline V lookup: CDR1 SGDLS, CDR2 YYNGEE. J lost 1 base, V lost 2 bases, and 6 bases had no gene match. The CDR3 consists of 17 residues. The CDR3 is CASSVGLAGGPQETQYF. In DNA, the CDR3 is TGTGCCAGCAGCGTGGGACTAGCGGGCGGACCCCAAGAGACCCAGTACTTC. The full variable domain, its missing parts supplied by reference TRBV9 and TRBJ2-5, is DSGVTQTPKHLITATGQRVTLRCSPRSGDLSVYWYQQSLDQGLQFLIQYYNGEERAKGNILERFSAQQFPDLHSELNLSSLELGDSALYFCASSVGLAGGPQETQYFGPGTRLLVL.

This sequence joins TRBV9 and TRBJ1-1; 10 nucleotides line up with TRBD1. Germline CDR1 SGDLS, CDR2 YYNGEE. The CDR3 length is 17 residues. V gave up 3 bases and J gave up 0 bases; unmatched junction bases: 8. DNA for the CDR3: TGTGCCAGCAGCGCACGGGACAGGGGCTTGATGAACACTGAAGCTTTCTTT. It yields the protein CASSARDRGLMNTEAFF.

V is TRBV15 and J is TRBJ2-7; D may be TRBD2 (5 bases). The CDR3 is 15 residues long. Trimming removed 0 bases from V and 2 bases from J, with 11 bases in between. From germline, CDR1 is LNHNV and CDR2 YYDKDF (reference sequence). CDR3 nucleotides: TGTGCCACCAGCAGAGAGAGGGAGCGGACCTACGAGCAGTACTTC. Translating it yields CATSRERERTYEQYF.

The sample holds a few counts of this clone. This sequence joins TRBV2 and TRBJ1-2; weak D call: TRBD1 (5 bases). Germline assignment: CDR1 SNHLY and CDR2 FYNNEI. Trimming left V 6 bases short and J 8 bases short, with 16 bases between. This CDR3 has 13 residues. CDR3 region: CASRGTGVNGYTF. Here the CDR3 DNA reads TGTGCCAGCAGGGGGACTGGGGTTAACGGCTACACCTTC.

V gene TRBV11-2 combines with J gene TRBJ2-6; D unresolved. The ends were cut back, 3 bases at V and 3 bases at J, with 3 bases in the middle. The CDR3 runs 13 residues. CDR1 and CDR2 from the germline V gene are SGHAT and FQNNGV. This chain's CDR3 is CASSFFGANVLTF. In nucleotides, the CDR3 is TGTGCCAGCAGCTTCTTTGGGGCCAACGTCCTGACTTTC.

The chain carries TRBV7-9 and TRBJ2-7, with D unclear. The CDR3 runs 14 residues. Between the trimmed V and J ends, which lost 3 bases and 1 base, there was a span of 10 bases. Germline V gene sequence: CDR1 SEHNR, CDR2 FQNEAQ (reference sequence). In DNA, the CDR3 is TGTGCCAGCAGCTTTTTCGAGATGTCCTACGAGCAGTACTTC. The encoded protein is CASSFFEMSYEQYF.

The CDR3 sequence: CAWSRGYPNYGYTF. The CDR3 DNA follows: TGTGCCTGGAGTAGAGGTTATCCTAACTATGGCTACACCTTC. The rearrangement links TRBV30 to TRBJ1-2; D unresolved. This CDR3 contains 14 residues. Deletions cut 2 bases from V and 0 bases from J, with 10 bases between. Germline CDR1 reads GTSNPN; CDR2 reads SVGIG (reference sequence).

This clone was recorded only once. The rearrangement links TRBV10-3 to TRBJ2-3, with 7 bases fitting TRBD1. There are 14 residues in the CDR3. Germline V lookup: CDR1 ENHRY, CDR2 SYGVKD. V lost 2 bases and J lost 2; bases outside the gene matches: 1. The DNA of the CDR3 is TGTGCCATCAGTGAGGACAGGGCCACAGATACGCAGTATTTT. Its protein is CAISEDRATDTQYF.

The V and J genes are TRBV5-1 and TRBJ1-4; no firm D call. This CDR3 is built from 17 residues. The V end lost 1 base, the J end lost 0 bases, and 13 bases lay between the germline ends. The germline gives CDR1 SGHRS, CDR2 YFSETQ. CDR3 loop: CASSLSRPYATNEKLFF. For the CDR3, the DNA is TGCGCCAGCAGCTTGAGCAGGCCCTATGCAACTAATGAAAAACTGTTTTTT. The variable domain in full, with the rest retrieved from reference TRBV5-1 and TRBJ1-4, is KAGVTQTPRYLIKTRGQQVTLSCSPISGHRSVSWYQQTPGQGLQFLFEYFSETQRNKGNFPGRFSGRQFSNSRSEMNVSTLELGDSALYLCASSLSRPYATNEKLFFGSGTQLSVL.

V and J are TRBV15 and TRBJ1-5; no definite D call. Trimming pared 0 bases from V and 7 bases from J, leaving 13 bases between. Germline assignment: CDR1 LNHNV and CDR2 YYDKDF (reference sequence). This CDR3 is 15 amino acids long. CDR3 protein: CATSRDLASGQPQHF. The DNA of the CDR3 is TGTGCCACCAGCAGAGATCTGGCGTCGGGGCAGCCCCAGCATTTT.

With regard to this clone: Mismatch with germline at one junction end may stem from a read error. The V and J genes are TRBV19 and TRBJ1-2, with unresolved D. This CDR3 region has 15 residues. Germline lookup yields CDR1 LNHDA and CDR2 SQIVND (reference sequence). The CDR3 reads CASSMGGARLYGYAF. The CDR3 coding sequence is TGTGCCAGTAGTATGGGAGGAGCTAGACTTTATGGCTACGCCTTC.

The chain employs TRBV7-2 and TRBJ2-5; tentatively, D is TRBD2 (5 bases). Trimming removed 1 base at V and 5 bases at J, with 14 bases between. CDR3 length: 15 amino acids. In germline, CDR1 is SGHTA, CDR2 FQGNSA. CDR3 nucleotide sequence: TGTGCCAGCAGCTTAGGTCTAGCCTACGGGGAGACCCAGTACTTC. Its translation: CASSLGLAYGETQYF.

This chain uses TRBV9 with TRBJ2-1, with 7 bases that match TRBD1. This CDR3 contains 17 residues. Trimming cost V 3 bases and J 0 bases; bases outside gene matches: 9. Germline V gene lookup returns CDR1 SGDLS and CDR2 YYNGEE. Written as DNA, the CDR3 is TGTGCCAGCAGCGAAATCAGGGGACAGAGCTCCTACAATGAGCAGTTCTTC. Translating it yields CASSEIRGQSSYNEQFF.

This sequence joins TRBV4-1 and TRBJ1-1, with 12 bases identical to TRBD1. Germline V CDR1 and CDR2: MGHRA, YSYEKL. After removal of 3 bases from V and 4 bases from J, the junction contained 18 bases not matched to a gene. The CDR3 has 20 residues. The CDR3 spells CASSHAPPSGTGGPGTEAFF. CDR3 nucleotides: TGCGCCAGCAGCCACGCCCCCCCTTCCGGGACAGGGGGCCCGGGCACTGAAGCTTTCTTT.

CDR3 residues: CASSPASSGTGKNEQYF. The CDR3, as DNA: TGCGCCAGCAGCCCGGCCTCTTCCGGGACAGGGAAGAACGAGCAGTACTTC. This chain uses TRBV5-1 with TRBJ2-7; 9 nucleotides line up with TRBD1. The germline gives CDR1 SGHRS, CDR2 YFSETQ. J lost 5 bases, V lost 4 bases, and 16 bases had no gene match. The CDR3 runs to 17 residues.